The text below deals with one T cell receptor (beta chain). The source of the sample is a study of control samples from healthy donors and cancer patients. Only in-frame clones appear in the TCRdb table, and some are missing; sequencing was by immunoSEQ multiplex PCR. This repertoire shows under 150,000 clones, approximately 94% found once; its top ten account for about 4%. Looked up from germline, CDR1 is SGHKS and CDR2 is YYEKEE (reference sequence). V dropped 5 bases and J dropped 3; count of bases not matched to a gene: 10. The CDR3 is 16 residues long. The rearrangement joins TRBV5-5 to TRBJ2-1; 8 positions match TRBD2. Specimen: blood. The source of this sequence is a man aged 25 to 45 in good health. This CDR3 is CASRYRRGADYNEQFF. CDR3 DNA sequence: TGTGCCAGCAGGTACCGGCGGGGGGCGGACTACAATGAGCAGTTCTTC.